This is a list of T cell receptor beta chains from one sample in a study of graft-versus-host responses after intestinal transplantation. The method was immunoSEQ multiplex PCR; TCRdb's version includes in-frame clones alone and lacks a portion of them. Here the sample spans around 54,000 clones, 91% being singletons. Sequenced here: PBMCs, sampled roughly 95 weeks after intestinal transplant. All receptors come from a human patient who received an intestinal transplant, so some T cells may come from the graft donor. CDR3s include the opening cysteine and the closing phenylalanine or tryptophan. D genes are given only for firm matches. Size tells how often a clone was seen (once, few, many) or the class of an expanded clone, and some rows leave it out.

clone size: NA; D gene: TRBD2; V gene: TRBV27; J gene: TRBJ2-5; CDR3 DNA: TGTGCCAGCAGTTTATTAGGCGGGGGGGAGACCCAGTACTTC; CDR3 protein: CASSLLGGGETQYF
clone size: NA; D gene: NA; V gene: TRBV7-9; J gene: TRBJ2-7; CDR3 DNA: TGTGCCACAAAGGCCGACGCCTACGAGCAGTACTTC; CDR3 protein: CATKADAYEQYF
clone size: NA; D gene: NA; V gene: TRBV5-1; J gene: TRBJ1-1; CDR3 DNA: TGCGCCAGCAGCTTGGGGGACCCAAGTACGCGAGCTTTCTTT; CDR3 protein: CASSLGDPSTRAFF
clone size: NA; D gene: NA; V gene: TRBV5-1; J gene: TRBJ1-4; CDR3 DNA: TGCGCCAGCAGCTTGGAGACAGTTGGTAGTTATGAAAAACTGTTTTTT; CDR3 protein: CASSLETVGSYEKLFF
clone size: NA; D gene: NA; V gene: TRBV11-2; J gene: TRBJ2-7; CDR3 DNA: TGTGCCAGCAGCTTAGCCTCTCTTGGAACCTACGAGCAGTACTTC; CDR3 protein: CASSLASLGTYEQYF
clone size: NA; D gene: TRBD2; V gene: TRBV5-1; J gene: TRBJ2-7; CDR3 DNA: TGCGCCAGTGTAGAGCGGGGGATTCCCTACGAGCAGTACTTC; CDR3 protein: CASVERGIPYEQYF
clone size: NA; D gene: TRBD1; V gene: TRBV19; J gene: TRBJ1-4; CDR3 DNA: TGTGCCAGTAGTAGGGACAGAGCCGATTTAACTAATGAAAAACTGTTTTTT; CDR3 protein: CASSRDRADLTNEKLFF
clone size: NA; D gene: TRBD1; V gene: TRBV19; J gene: TRBJ2-7; CDR3 DNA: TGTGCCAGTAGTGGCAGGGGGCGCGCGGAGCAGTACTTC; CDR3 protein: CASSGRGRAEQYF
clone size: once; D gene: NA; V gene: TRBV21-1; J gene: TRBJ1-6; CDR3 DNA: TGTGCCAGCAGCAACGACACCCGGGGTGAGTTTAATTCACCCCTCCACTTT; CDR3 protein: CASSNDTRGEFNSPLHF
clone size: NA; D gene: NA; V gene: TRBV10-1; J gene: TRBJ1-1; CDR3 DNA: TGCGCCAGCAGTGCTTCGGATTACACTGAAGCTTTCTTT; CDR3 protein: CASSASDYTEAFF
clone size: NA; D gene: TRBD1; V gene: TRBV19; J gene: TRBJ1-2; CDR3 DNA: TGTGCCAGAATAGGACCGGGACAGAGTAACTATGGCTACACCTTC; CDR3 protein: CARIGPGQSNYGYTF
clone size: NA; D gene: NA; V gene: TRBV7-9; J gene: TRBJ1-6; CDR3 DNA: TGTGCCAGCAGCCCGGACACGGTTCATTCACCCCTCCACTTT; CDR3 protein: CASSPDTVHSPLHF
clone size: NA; D gene: NA; V gene: TRBV9; J gene: TRBJ2-6; CDR3 DNA: TGTGCCAGCAGCGTAGGACAGGCCCCCTTACAGGCCAACGTCCTGACTTTC; CDR3 protein: CASSVGQAPLQANVLTF
clone size: NA; D gene: NA; V gene: TRBV7-9; J gene: TRBJ2-2; CDR3 DNA: TGTGCCAGCAGCTCACTTATTAACACCGGGGAGCTGTTTTTT; CDR3 protein: CASSSLINTGELFF
clone size: NA; D gene: NA; V gene: TRBV5-1; J gene: TRBJ2-2; CDR3 DNA: TGCGCCAGCAGCTTGGCCAGGAGACTATTCACCGGGGAGCTGTTTTTT; CDR3 protein: CASSLARRLFTGELFF
clone size: NA; D gene: NA; V gene: TRBV2; J gene: TRBJ1-2; CDR3 DNA: TGTGCCAGCAGTGAAGCGCGGCAGGGGTTGGGCTACACCTTC; CDR3 protein: CASSEARQGLGYTF
clone size: NA; D gene: NA; V gene: TRBV6-6; J gene: TRBJ1-1; CDR3 DNA: TGTGCCAGCAGTCCGAGGGGCCCCAACACTGAAGCTTTCTTT; CDR3 protein: CASSPRGPNTEAFF
clone size: NA; D gene: NA; V gene: TRBV5-5; J gene: TRBJ2-7; CDR3 DNA: TGTGCCAGCAGCCGACAGCCCCAATACGAGCAGTACTTC; CDR3 protein: CASSRQPQYEQYF
clone size: NA; D gene: NA; V gene: TRBV19; J gene: TRBJ2-5; CDR3 DNA: TGTGCCAGTAGTATAGGGGGGGCGTTGAGAGAGACCCAGTACTTC; CDR3 protein: CASSIGGALRETQYF
clone size: NA; D gene: NA; V gene: TRBV7-9; J gene: TRBJ2-2; CDR3 DNA: TGTGCCAGCAGCTACAACACCGGGGAGCTGTTTTTT; CDR3 protein: CASSYNTGELFF
clone size: NA; D gene: TRBD1; V gene: TRBV27; J gene: TRBJ1-6; CDR3 DNA: TGTGCCAGCAGTCCCGGGACAGGGGGTCTGTTCTCCTATAATTCACCCCTCCACTTT; CDR3 protein: CASSPGTGGLFSYNSPLHF
clone size: NA; D gene: NA; V gene: TRBV6-1; J gene: TRBJ1-4; CDR3 DNA: TGTGCCAGCAGTGGGTACGAATCGGGGCAACTGTTTTTT; CDR3 protein: CASSGYESGQLFF
clone size: NA; D gene: TRBD2; V gene: TRBV4-1; J gene: TRBJ2-7; CDR3 DNA: TGCGCCAGCAGCCTAAGCGGGGGGTCCACATACGAGCAGTACTTC; CDR3 protein: CASSLSGGSTYEQYF
clone size: NA; D gene: NA; V gene: TRBV6-4; J gene: TRBJ2-3; CDR3 DNA: TGTGCCAGCAGTGAGGAGGCGGGGGCCACAGATACGCAGTATTTT; CDR3 protein: CASSEEAGATDTQYF
clone size: NA; D gene: TRBD2; V gene: TRBV4-1; J gene: TRBJ2-5; CDR3 DNA: TGCGCCAGCAGCCAGCCCGGGACTATTCAAGAGACCCAGTACTTC; CDR3 protein: CASSQPGTIQETQYF
clone size: NA; D gene: TRBD1; V gene: TRBV19; J gene: TRBJ1-5; CDR3 DNA: TGTGCCAGTAGTAGGCGGGACAGGGTCGATCAGCCCCAGCATTTT; CDR3 protein: CASSRRDRVDQPQHF
clone size: NA; D gene: TRBD2; V gene: TRBV10-2; J gene: TRBJ2-5; CDR3 DNA: TGCGCCAGCACTGACGGACTAGCGGGGGCGCAAGAGACCCAGTACTTC; CDR3 protein: CASTDGLAGAQETQYF
clone size: NA; D gene: NA; V gene: TRBV2; J gene: TRBJ2-3; CDR3 DNA: TGTGCCAGCTTACAGGAATTGGGTCTAGGGGGGGATACGCAGTATTTT; CDR3 protein: CASLQELGLGGDTQYF
clone size: NA; D gene: TRBD2; V gene: TRBV5-1; J gene: TRBJ2-3; CDR3 DNA: TGCGCCAGCAGCCAGACTAGCGGGAGTACAGATACGCAGTATTTT; CDR3 protein: CASSQTSGSTDTQYF
clone size: NA; D gene: NA; V gene: TRBV9; J gene: TRBJ1-1; CDR3 DNA: TGTGCCAGCAGCGTAACGCAGGACTTCATGAACACTGAAGCTTTCTTT; CDR3 protein: CASSVTQDFMNTEAFF
clone size: NA; D gene: NA; V gene: TRBV5-6; J gene: TRBJ2-2; CDR3 DNA: TGTGCCAGCAGCTTGGACGCAACGAACACCGGGGAGCTGTTTTTT; CDR3 protein: CASSLDATNTGELFF
clone size: NA; D gene: NA; V gene: TRBV7-3; J gene: TRBJ2-1; CDR3 DNA: TGTGCCAGCAGCTTAGGGGATGAGCAGTTCTTC; CDR3 protein: CASSLGDEQFF
clone size: NA; D gene: TRBD2; V gene: TRBV5-4; J gene: TRBJ2-3; CDR3 DNA: TGTGCCAGCAGCTTGAGACTAGCGGGGGGCAGAGATACGCAGTATTTT; CDR3 protein: CASSLRLAGGRDTQYF
clone size: once; D gene: NA; V gene: TRBV2; J gene: TRBJ1-1; CDR3 DNA: TGTGCCAGCAGCCCACAGGGTGAAGCTTTCTTT; CDR3 protein: CASSPQGEAFF
clone size: NA; D gene: NA; V gene: TRBV5-1; J gene: TRBJ1-2; CDR3 DNA: TGCGCCAGCAGCCCTTTGACAGGTTCGTTTGGCTACACCTTC; CDR3 protein: CASSPLTGSFGYTF
clone size: NA; D gene: TRBD2; V gene: TRBV27; J gene: TRBJ2-3; CDR3 DNA: TGTGCCAGCAGGCCCCGGGGGGGGAACACAGATACGCAGTATTTT; CDR3 protein: CASRPRGGNTDTQYF
clone size: NA; D gene: NA; V gene: TRBV11-2; J gene: TRBJ1-2; CDR3 DNA: TGTGCCAGCAGCTTAGGGGGGTATGGCTACACCTTC; CDR3 protein: CASSLGGYGYTF
clone size: once; D gene: TRBD2; V gene: TRBV25-1; J gene: TRBJ2-2; CDR3 DNA: TGTGCCAGCAGTGTGTTAGCGGGTGATGGGACCGGGGAGCTGTTTTTT; CDR3 protein: CASSVLAGDGTGELFF
clone size: NA; D gene: NA; V gene: TRBV21-1; J gene: TRBJ2-7; CDR3 DNA: TGTGCCAGCAGCAAAGGGGGCGAGCAGTACTTC; CDR3 protein: CASSKGGEQYF
clone size: once; D gene: TRBD1; V gene: TRBV19; J gene: TRBJ2-1; CDR3 DNA: TGTGCCAGTACCGGACAGGGTAGTTATGAGCAGTTCTTC; CDR3 protein: CASTGQGSYEQFF
clone size: NA; D gene: NA; V gene: TRBV19; J gene: TRBJ2-2; CDR3 DNA: TGTGCCAGTATGCGGACAGTGAACACCGGGGAGCTGTTTTTT; CDR3 protein: CASMRTVNTGELFF
clone size: NA; D gene: NA; V gene: TRBV5-1; J gene: TRBJ1-2; CDR3 DNA: TGTGCCAGCAGCTTGGGCTCTGGGGCAGGTGGCTACACCTTC; CDR3 protein: CASSLGSGAGGYTF
clone size: NA; D gene: NA; V gene: TRBV30; J gene: TRBJ2-2; CDR3 DNA: TGTGCCTGGGTAGGACAGCCAACCGGGGAGCTGTTTTTT; CDR3 protein: CAWVGQPTGELFF
clone size: few; D gene: TRBD1; V gene: TRBV29-1; J gene: TRBJ1-1; CDR3 DNA: TGCAGCGTTGAAGCGGGACAGCAAGCTTTCTTT; CDR3 protein: CSVEAGQQAFF
clone size: NA; D gene: TRBD2; V gene: TRBV28; J gene: TRBJ2-1; CDR3 DNA: TGTGCCAGCAGGCTTCAGCGGGGGGCCATCTACAATGAGCAGTTCTTC; CDR3 protein: CASRLQRGAIYNEQFF
clone size: once; D gene: NA; V gene: TRBV4-1; J gene: TRBJ2-2; CDR3 DNA: TGCGCCAGCAGCCCCCTCGGGGACGGCGGGGAGCTGTTTTTT; CDR3 protein: CASSPLGDGGELFF
clone size: NA; D gene: NA; V gene: TRBV18; J gene: TRBJ1-1; CDR3 DNA: TGTGCCAGCCGCGATTTCGAGGCTAGTACGAACACTGAAGCTTTCTTT; CDR3 protein: CASRDFEASTNTEAFF
clone size: NA; D gene: NA; V gene: TRBV4-2; J gene: TRBJ2-1; CDR3 DNA: TGTGCCAGCAGCCAGACCGGAGGTGAGCAGTTCTTC; CDR3 protein: CASSQTGGEQFF
clone size: NA; D gene: NA; V gene: TRBV27; J gene: TRBJ1-2; CDR3 DNA: TGTGCCAGCAGACAAACCCGGGCTCACGGCTACACCTTC; CDR3 protein: CASRQTRAHGYTF
clone size: NA; D gene: TRBD2; V gene: TRBV5-5; J gene: TRBJ2-3; CDR3 DNA: TGTGCCAGTTTAGCGGGGGCCACAGATACGCAGTATTTT; CDR3 protein: CASLAGATDTQYF
clone size: NA; D gene: NA; V gene: TRBV30; J gene: TRBJ1-3; CDR3 DNA: TGTGCCTGGGCATCCTGGCCCTCTGGAAACACCATATATTTT; CDR3 protein: CAWASWPSGNTIYF
clone size: NA; D gene: NA; V gene: TRBV7-9; J gene: TRBJ1-5; CDR3 DNA: TGTGCCAGCAGCCAACAGGGCGATCAGCCCCAGCATTTT; CDR3 protein: CASSQQGDQPQHF